This is a list of T cell receptor beta chains from one sample in a study of blood T cell repertoires in COVID-19. The protocol was immunoSEQ multiplex PCR, while the TCRdb copy is restricted to in-frame clones and leaves out a portion. The table lists a few hundred thousand clones, about 87% of them singletons. The sample comprised PBMCs or T cells enriched from blood (not recorded which). Receptor source: a woman aged 40 to 50 with acute COVID-19. The CDR3 runs from the conserved cysteine through the conserved F or W. A D gene is named only where the DNA matches it firmly. Part of the rows lack a size; the others show once, few, many or a class for expanded clones.

clone size,J gene,V gene,CDR3 length,D gene,CDR3 DNA,CDR3 protein
-,TRBJ1-6,TRBV24-1,15,TRBD1,TGTGCCACCAGTGAGTGGACAGGGGAGAATTCACCCCTCCACTTT,CATSEWTGENSPLHF
-,TRBJ1-5,TRBV15,13,-,TGTGCCACCAGCGACTCCTTCCGACAGCCCCAGCATTTT,CATSDSFRQPQHF
-,TRBJ1-1,TRBV5-1,13,-,TGCGCCGTTACCGGAGAATCGAACACTGAAGCTTTCTTT,CAVTGESNTEAFF
few,TRBJ2-6,TRBV21-1,17,-,TGTGCCAGCAGCAAAGACCCGCGAAGCTCTGGGGCCAACGTCCTGACTTTC,CASSKDPRSSGANVLTF
-,TRBJ2-7,TRBV27,17,-,TGTGCCAGCAGTTTAACCAGTATTCCCGGGTTAACCTACGAGCAGTACTTC,CASSLTSIPGLTYEQYF
-,TRBJ2-1,TRBV5-1,18,TRBD2,TGCGCCAGCAGCCGTGACGGAGCGGGAGGTCCGACCTACAATGAGCAGTTCTTC,CASSRDGAGGPTYNEQFF
-,TRBJ1-2,TRBV7-9,11,-,TGTGCCAGCAGCTTGCAGGGTTACTACACCTTC,CASSLQGYYTF
-,TRBJ1-2,TRBV19,14,-,TGTGCCAGTAGTTTTCTGACAGGAGCAAATGGCTACACCTTC,CASSFLTGANGYTF
-,TRBJ1-1,TRBV21-1,16,-,TGTGCCAGCAGCATCCCCCGGGGGGGGGTGAACACTGAAGCTTTCTTT,CASSIPRGGVNTEAFF
many,TRBJ1-2,TRBV6-5,13,TRBD1,TGTGCCAGCAGCACGGACAGGGGAAATGGCTACACCTTC,CASSTDRGNGYTF
-,TRBJ1-6,TRBV7-3,15,TRBD1,TGTGCCAGCAGCAAAACAGGGGAAGCATCCTCACCCCTCCACTTT,CASSKTGEASSPLHF
-,TRBJ2-7,TRBV19,13,TRBD1,TGTGCCAGTACGGGACAGGGGGCGGCCGAGCAGTACTTC,CASTGQGAAEQYF
-,TRBJ1-2,TRBV27,14,-,TGTGCCAGCAGTCGCCGGGGGGAGATCTATGGCTACACCTTC,CASSRRGEIYGYTF
-,TRBJ1-1,TRBV18,15,-,TGTGCCAGCTCCTTCGCCCCAGGGCTGAACACTGAAGCTTTCTTT,CASSFAPGLNTEAFF
once,TRBJ1-1,TRBV5-4,16,-,TGTGCCAGCAGCTATGCGGGCCATCTAATGAACACTGAAGCTTTCTTT,CASSYAGHLMNTEAFF
-,TRBJ2-7,TRBV15,12,-,TGTGCCACCAGCAGATCCACCAGGGAGCAGTACTTC,CATSRSTREQYF
-,TRBJ1-4,TRBV7-9,15,TRBD1,TGTGCCAGCAGCTTTCGACAGGGGTTGAGTGAAAAACTGTTTTTT,CASSFRQGLSEKLFF
-,TRBJ2-3,TRBV29-1,18,TRBD2,TGCAGCGCACGAGGACTAGCGGTTGTAAAATCTAGCACAGATACGCAGTATTTT,CSARGLAVVKSSTDTQYF
-,TRBJ2-3,TRBV5-1,11,-,TGCGCCAGCAGCGCCCGGGATACGCAGTATTTT,CASSARDTQYF
-,TRBJ1-1,TRBV12-3/TRBV12-4,13,TRBD1,TGTGCCAGCAGACAGGGGCCGAACACTGAAGCTTTCTTT,CASRQGPNTEAFF
-,TRBJ2-4,TRBV27,15,TRBD1,TGTGCCAGCAGTTTACTGACAGGGGTTCAAAACATTCAGTACTTC,CASSLLTGVQNIQYF
-,TRBJ1-2,TRBV18,15,TRBD1,TGTGCCAGCTCACCACCCGGCATATACAGGGGTGGCTACACCTTC,CASSPPGIYRGGYTF
-,TRBJ2-3,TRBV19,14,-,TGTGCCAGTAGTATAGTTTGGGGAGGAGATACGCAGTATTTT,CASSIVWGGDTQYF
-,TRBJ1-1,TRBV19,15,-,TGTGCCAGTACGGAGGGAAGTCTTGTGAACACTGAAGCTTTCTTT,CASTEGSLVNTEAFF
-,TRBJ2-6,TRBV5-1,14,-,TGCGCCAGCTTTAGTCTCCCCGGGGCCAACGTCCTGACTTTC,CASFSLPGANVLTF